This paragraph reports one TCR beta chain. TCRdb re-called the RT-PCR reads through MiXCR, storing one row per CDR3 protein. This table holds some 960,000 distinct CDR3 sequences, around 17% found once. These data come from a study of patients and donors after allogeneic stem cell transplantation. CDR3 length: 12 amino acids. V lost 6 bases and J 7 bases, leaving 15 bases between the germline ends. The germline gives CDR1 DFQATT, CDR2 SNEGSKA (reference sequence). The chain joins TRBV20-1 to TRBJ1-2; the D is unclear. The source of this sequence is a human donor who was either an allogeneic HSCT recipient or a stem cell or donor lymphocyte infusion donor (not recorded which). It is not recorded whose cells these are; they may come from a transplant donor. Sequenced input: blood, either unsorted or a sorted T cell fraction (not recorded which). The CDR3 DNA reads as TGCAGTGCCGCAAGGGAACAAGGTGGCTACACCTTC. It encodes CSAAREQGGYTF.